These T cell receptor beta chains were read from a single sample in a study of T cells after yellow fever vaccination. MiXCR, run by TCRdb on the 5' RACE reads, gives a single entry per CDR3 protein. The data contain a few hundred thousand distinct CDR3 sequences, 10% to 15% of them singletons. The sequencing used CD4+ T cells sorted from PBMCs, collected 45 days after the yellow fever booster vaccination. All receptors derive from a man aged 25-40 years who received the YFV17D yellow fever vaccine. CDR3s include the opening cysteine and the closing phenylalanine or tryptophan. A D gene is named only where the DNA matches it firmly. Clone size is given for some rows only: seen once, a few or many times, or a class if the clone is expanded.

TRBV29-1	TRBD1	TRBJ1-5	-	TGCAGCGTTGAAGATCACAGGGGCCTTGTGCAGCCCCAGCATTTT	CSVEDHRGLVQPQHF
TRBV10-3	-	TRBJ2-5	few	TGTGCCATCAGTGACAAGGAGGGAATAATCCAGTACTTC	CAISDKEGIIQYF
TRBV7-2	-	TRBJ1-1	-	TGTGCCAGCAGCTTGACAATTGGACGGTGGGCTTTAGGAGCTTTCTTT	CASSLTIGRWALGAFF
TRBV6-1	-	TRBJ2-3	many	TGTGCCTCCCGGGCCGGGCTTAGCACAGATACGCAGTATTTT	CASRAGLSTDTQYF
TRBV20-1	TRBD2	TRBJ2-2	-	TGCAGTGCTACCCGGACTAGCGGGACGGCCGGGGAGCTGTTTTTT	CSATRTSGTAGELFF
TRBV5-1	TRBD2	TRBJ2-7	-	TGCGCCAGCAGCTTTAACGGGGGGAGCTACGAGCAGTACTTC	CASSFNGGSYEQYF
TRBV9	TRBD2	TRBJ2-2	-	TGTGCCAGCAGCCCAGCCGCGGGAGGGAACACCGGGGAGCTGTTTTTT	CASSPAAGGNTGELFF
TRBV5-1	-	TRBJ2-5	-	TGCGCCAGCAGCTACCTCGGACAATCGGTTGAGACCCAGTACTTC	CASSYLGQSVETQYF
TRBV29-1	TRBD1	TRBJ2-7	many	TGCAGCGCTAGCCCGGGACAGGGCTCGTACGAGCAGTACTTC	CSASPGQGSYEQYF
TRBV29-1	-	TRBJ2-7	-	TGCAGCGTTGTTCAGGGAGGTCCCTACGAGCAGTACTTC	CSVVQGGPYEQYF
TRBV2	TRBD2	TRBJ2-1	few	TGTGCCAGCAGTGCCCGGACTAGCTCGCGTGTGGAGCAGTTCTTC	CASSARTSSRVEQFF
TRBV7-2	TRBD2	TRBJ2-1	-	TGTGCCAGCAGCAACGGACTAGCGGGAGTTGAGCAGTTCTTC	CASSNGLAGVEQFF
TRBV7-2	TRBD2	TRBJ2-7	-	TGTGCCAGCAGCCTTAGCGGGAGAGGCGGCGAGCAGTACTTC	CASSLSGRGGEQYF
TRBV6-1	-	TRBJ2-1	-	TGTGCCAGCAGGAGGACCAGGGAGTACAATGAGCAGTTCTTC	CASRRTREYNEQFF
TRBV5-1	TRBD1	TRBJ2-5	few	TGCGCCAGCAGCGCCGTCGGGACAGTTACACAAGAGACCCAGTACTTC	CASSAVGTVTQETQYF
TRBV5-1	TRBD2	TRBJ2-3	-	TGCGCCAGCAGCTTGAGGTCTAGCGGGGCAGATACGCAGTATTTT	CASSLRSSGADTQYF
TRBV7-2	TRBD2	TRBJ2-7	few	TGTGCCAGCAGCTTAGTAGCGGGAGACGAGCAGTACTTC	CASSLVAGDEQYF
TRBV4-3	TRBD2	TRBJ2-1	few	TGCGCCAGCAGCCATGCCGGGACTAGCGCCTACAATGAGCAGTTCTTC	CASSHAGTSAYNEQFF
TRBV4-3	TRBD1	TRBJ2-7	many	TGCGCCAGCAGCCAAGAGCGGTGGGACAGGGTTTACGAGCAGTACTTC	CASSQERWDRVYEQYF